This T cell receptor beta chain was identified in a study of T cell changes during pregnancy in multiple sclerosis. This CDR3 is 16 amino acids long. Germline CDR1 is LGHNA and CDR2 is YSLEER. V was pared by 0 bases and J by 2 bases, with 14 bases between. Clones were read by immunoSEQ multiplex PCR, and TCRdb kept only the in-frame ones, dropping some. The table lists some 31,000 clones, 90% to 95% of them singletons, with approximately 6% in the top ten. The source is a female donor with multiple sclerosis, enrolled in a pregnancy study. Sequenced here: CD8+ T cells from peripheral blood mononuclear cells, sampled before pregnancy. The genes are TRBV4-3 and TRBJ2-7, with D possibly TRBD2 on 6 matching bases. CDR3 sequence reads: CASSQDIKGLAYEQYF. The DNA of the CDR3 is TGCGCCAGCAGCCAAGATATAAAGGGACTTGCCTACGAGCAGTACTTC.